This entry is about one T cell receptor beta chain. These data come from a study of CD8 T cells in Susac syndrome. After extraction with the RNeasy kit, roughly 0.45 to 1 ug of the RNA was reverse transcribed using random hexamers. TCRdb reanalysed the immunoSEQ multiplex PCR reads using MiXCR and keeps one entry per CDR3 protein. Among about 210,000 distinct CDR3 sequences listed, around 95% were seen once. V shed 5 bases, J shed 4 bases, and the junction held 6 bases outside the gene matches. The CDR3 has 16 amino acids. The V gene's germline CDR1 is SGHTA and CDR2 FQGTGA. The chain recombines TRBV7-3 with TRBJ2-2, with 11 bases fitting TRBD2. This sequence was found in a human donor with multiple sclerosis. Source material: CD4+ T cells from PBMCs. CDR3 nucleotide sequence: TGTGCCAGCAGCGAAGCCGGACTAGCGGGCACCGGGGAGCTGTTTTTT. Its translation: CASSEAGLAGTGELFF. Filled out from reference TRBV7-3 and TRBJ2-2, the complete variable domain reads GAGVSQTPSNKVTEKGKYVELRCDPISGHTALYWYRQSLGQGPEFLIYFQGTGAADDSGLPNDRFFAVRPEGSVSTLKIQRTERGDSAVYLCASSEAGLAGTGELFFGEGSRLTVL.